This T cell receptor (beta chain) was recorded in a study of cytomegalovirus exposure and HLA in healthy donors. Study overall: Samples from HLA-typed donors yielded about 80 million unique TCRs in an early data release.

The study ran its PCR with 60 Vbeta and 13 Jbeta primers. The data were produced by immunoSEQ multiplex PCR, yet TCRdb's version contains in-frame clones alone and is incomplete. The data show 130,000 or so clones, almost 85% seen once. The CDR3 has 16 amino acids. V lost 5 bases to trimming and J lost 8 bases; unmatched junction nucleotides: 9. Germline values: CDR1 LNHDA, CDR2 SQIVND (reference sequence). This TCR was sampled from a woman in her 40s in good health and CMV-seronegative. The sequencing input was PBMCs. This chain joins TRBV19 and TRBJ2-1; TRBD2 agrees at 13 bases. CDR3 region: CASSSRTSGRFHEQFF. Written as DNA, the CDR3 is TGTGCCAGTAGTTCCCGGACTAGCGGGAGATTCCATGAGCAGTTCTTC.